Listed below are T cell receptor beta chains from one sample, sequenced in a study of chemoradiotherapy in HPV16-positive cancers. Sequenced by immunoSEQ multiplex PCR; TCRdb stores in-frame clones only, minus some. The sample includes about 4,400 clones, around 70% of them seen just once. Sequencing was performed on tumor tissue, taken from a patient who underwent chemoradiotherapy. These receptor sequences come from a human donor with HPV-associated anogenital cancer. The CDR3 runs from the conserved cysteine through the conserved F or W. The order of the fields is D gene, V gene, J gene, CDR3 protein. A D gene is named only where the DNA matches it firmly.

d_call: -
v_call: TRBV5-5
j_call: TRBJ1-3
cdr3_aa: CASSAGPRIWVGANTIYF

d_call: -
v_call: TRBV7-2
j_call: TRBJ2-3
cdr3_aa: CASSSGGTDTQYF

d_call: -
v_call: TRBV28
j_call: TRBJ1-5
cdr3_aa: CASLGSVGVDGQPQHF

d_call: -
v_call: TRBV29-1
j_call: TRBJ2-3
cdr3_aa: CSASGQGGTDTQYF

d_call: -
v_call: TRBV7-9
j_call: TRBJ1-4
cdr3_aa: CASSLDGGVGEKLFF

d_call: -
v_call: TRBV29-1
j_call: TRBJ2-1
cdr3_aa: CSVGGGSGAHNEQFF

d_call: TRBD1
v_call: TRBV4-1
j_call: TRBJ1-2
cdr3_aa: CASSQEGGTAYGYTF

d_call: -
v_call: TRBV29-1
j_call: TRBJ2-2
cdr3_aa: CSALGNVGGELFF

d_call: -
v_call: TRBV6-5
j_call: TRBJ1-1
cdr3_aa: CASGASGKTEAFF

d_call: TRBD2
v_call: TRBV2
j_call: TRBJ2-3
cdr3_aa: CASNGLAGGETDTQYF

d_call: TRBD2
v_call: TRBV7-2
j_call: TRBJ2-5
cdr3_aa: CASSLALAGGETQYF

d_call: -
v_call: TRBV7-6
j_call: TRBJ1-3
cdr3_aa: CASSLQGWSGNTIYF

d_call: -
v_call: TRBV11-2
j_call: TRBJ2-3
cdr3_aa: CASSESRVTDTQYF

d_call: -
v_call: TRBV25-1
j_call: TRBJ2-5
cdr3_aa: CASSDPRMETQYF

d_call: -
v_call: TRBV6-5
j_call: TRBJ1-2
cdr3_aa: CASSPLGNYGYTF

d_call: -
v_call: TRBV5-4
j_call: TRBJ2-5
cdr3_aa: CASSFVGDETQYF

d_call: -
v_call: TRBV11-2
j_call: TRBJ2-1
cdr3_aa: CASSSILGNEQFF

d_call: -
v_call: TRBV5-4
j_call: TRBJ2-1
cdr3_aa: CASSLPRNEQFF

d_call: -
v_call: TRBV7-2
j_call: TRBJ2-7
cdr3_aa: CASSLDTYEQYF

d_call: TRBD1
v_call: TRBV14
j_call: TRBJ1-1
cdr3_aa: CASSQTPLTGGTEAFF

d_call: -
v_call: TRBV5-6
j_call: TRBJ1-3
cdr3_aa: CASSLRARTEVVGNTIYF

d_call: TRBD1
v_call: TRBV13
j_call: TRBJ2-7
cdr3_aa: CASSWTGSYEQYF

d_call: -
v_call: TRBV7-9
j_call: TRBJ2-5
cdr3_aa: CASSLTQQETQYF

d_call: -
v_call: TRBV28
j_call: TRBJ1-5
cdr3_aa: CASSMNSFNQPQHF

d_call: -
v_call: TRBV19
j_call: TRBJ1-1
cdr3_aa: CASSLGRNTEAFF

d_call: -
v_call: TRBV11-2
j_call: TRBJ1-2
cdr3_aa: CASSFGGGSNYGYTF

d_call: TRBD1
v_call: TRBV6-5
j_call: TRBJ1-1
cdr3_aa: CASSYQGQPANTEAFF

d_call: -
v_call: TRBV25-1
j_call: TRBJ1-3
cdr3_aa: CASTGAPSGNTIYF

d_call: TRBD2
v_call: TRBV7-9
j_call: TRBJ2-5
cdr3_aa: CASSLPSGQETQYF

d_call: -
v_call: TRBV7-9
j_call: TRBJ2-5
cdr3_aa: CASSQSGPRPGGETQYF

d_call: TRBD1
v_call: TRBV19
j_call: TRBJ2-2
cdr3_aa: CASSTDRGGTGELFF

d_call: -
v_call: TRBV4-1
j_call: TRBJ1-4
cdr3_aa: CASSQPGQLMGKLFF

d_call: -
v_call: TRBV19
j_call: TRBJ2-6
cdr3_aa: CASNGYTGANVLTF

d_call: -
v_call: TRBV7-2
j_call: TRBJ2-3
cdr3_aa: CASSRPGDTQYF

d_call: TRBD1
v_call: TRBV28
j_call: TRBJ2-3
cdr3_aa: CASPPGTGATDTQYF

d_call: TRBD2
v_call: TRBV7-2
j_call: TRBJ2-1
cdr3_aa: CASSTGTNYNEQFF

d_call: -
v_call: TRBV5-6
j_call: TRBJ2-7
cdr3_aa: CASSLNRGYEQYF

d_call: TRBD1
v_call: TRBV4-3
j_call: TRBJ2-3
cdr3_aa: CASSQRQGRDTQYF